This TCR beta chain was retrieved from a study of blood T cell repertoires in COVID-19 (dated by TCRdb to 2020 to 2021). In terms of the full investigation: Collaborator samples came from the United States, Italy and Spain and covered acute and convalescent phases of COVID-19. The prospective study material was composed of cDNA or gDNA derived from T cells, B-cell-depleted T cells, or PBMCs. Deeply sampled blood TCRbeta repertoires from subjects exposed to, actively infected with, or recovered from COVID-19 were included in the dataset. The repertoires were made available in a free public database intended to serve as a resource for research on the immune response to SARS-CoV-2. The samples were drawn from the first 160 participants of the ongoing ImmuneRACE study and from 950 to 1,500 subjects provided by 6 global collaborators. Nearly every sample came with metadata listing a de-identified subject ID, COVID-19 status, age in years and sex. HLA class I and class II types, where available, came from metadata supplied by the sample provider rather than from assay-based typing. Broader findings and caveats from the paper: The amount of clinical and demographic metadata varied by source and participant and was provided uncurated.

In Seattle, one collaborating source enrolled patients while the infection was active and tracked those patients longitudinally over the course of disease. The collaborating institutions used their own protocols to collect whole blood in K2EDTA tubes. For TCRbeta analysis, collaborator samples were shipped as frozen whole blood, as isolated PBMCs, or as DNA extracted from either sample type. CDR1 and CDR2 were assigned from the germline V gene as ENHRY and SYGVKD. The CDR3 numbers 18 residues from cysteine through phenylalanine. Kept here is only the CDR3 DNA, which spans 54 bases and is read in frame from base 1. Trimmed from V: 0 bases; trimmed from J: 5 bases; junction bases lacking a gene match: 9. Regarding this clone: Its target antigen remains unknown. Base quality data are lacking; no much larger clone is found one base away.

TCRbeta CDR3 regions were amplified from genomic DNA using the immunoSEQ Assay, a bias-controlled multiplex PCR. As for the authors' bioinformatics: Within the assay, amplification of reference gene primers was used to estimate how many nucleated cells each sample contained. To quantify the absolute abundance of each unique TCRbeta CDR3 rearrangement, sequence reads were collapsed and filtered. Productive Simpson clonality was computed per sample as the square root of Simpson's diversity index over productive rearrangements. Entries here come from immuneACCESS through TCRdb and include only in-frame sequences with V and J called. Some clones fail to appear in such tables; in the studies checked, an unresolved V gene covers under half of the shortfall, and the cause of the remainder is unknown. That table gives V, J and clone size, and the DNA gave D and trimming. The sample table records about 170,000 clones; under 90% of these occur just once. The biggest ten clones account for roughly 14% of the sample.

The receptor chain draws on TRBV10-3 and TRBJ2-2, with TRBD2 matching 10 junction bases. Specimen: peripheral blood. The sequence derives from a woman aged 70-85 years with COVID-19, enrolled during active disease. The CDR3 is CAISESKRGGLGTGELFF. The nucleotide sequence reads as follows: TGTGCCATCAGTGAGTCCAAGCGGGGGGGCCTAGGAACCGGGGAGCTGTTTTTT.